This T cell receptor beta chain was recovered during a study of cytomegalovirus exposure and HLA in healthy donors. The overall study: There were about 85 million unique TCRs (from HLA-typed donors) in an early data release. Study results and limitations: In a later analysis, DRB1 alleles had the most associated TCRs; HLA-C alleles the fewest.

Primers included in the PCR were 60 Vbeta and 13 Jbeta primers. Data came from immunoSEQ multiplex PCR; TCRdb stores just in-frame clones and leaves some out. The table records 75,000 to 100,000 clones, about 83% of them present only once. This clone was detected only once. Its antigen is as yet unknown. CDR3 length equals 15 residues. The germline V gene has CDR1 SGHRS and CDR2 YFSETQ. V lost 2 bases and J lost 4, with 12 bases in between. Sequences were obtained from PBMCs. This TCR was sampled from a man aged 55 to 70 in good health and CMV-seropositive. V gene TRBV5-1 combines with J gene TRBJ2-2, with D perhaps TRBD2 (5 bases). CDR3 protein: CASSFEGAGTGELFF. CDR3 DNA sequence: TGCGCCAGCAGCTTTGAGGGTGCGGGCACCGGGGAGCTGTTTTTT.